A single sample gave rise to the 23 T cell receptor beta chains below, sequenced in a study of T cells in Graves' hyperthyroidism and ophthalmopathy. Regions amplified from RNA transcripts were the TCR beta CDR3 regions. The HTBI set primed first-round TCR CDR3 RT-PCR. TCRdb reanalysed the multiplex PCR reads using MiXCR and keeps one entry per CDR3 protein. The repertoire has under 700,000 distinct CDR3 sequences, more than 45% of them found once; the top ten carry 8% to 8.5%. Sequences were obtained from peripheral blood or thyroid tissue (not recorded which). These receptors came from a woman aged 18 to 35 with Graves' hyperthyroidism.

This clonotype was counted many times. Here the CDR3 reads CANHGEGKNTEAFF. The CDR3 bases are TGTGCCAACCACGGGGAGGGGAAAAACACTGAAGCTTTCTTT. The chain is built from TRBV25-1 and TRBJ1-1; weak D call: TRBD1 (5 bases). The CDR3 totals 14 residues. Germline CDR1 MGHDK, CDR2 SYGVNS. V was shortened by 10 bases and J by 2 bases, with 17 bases between the two germline ends.

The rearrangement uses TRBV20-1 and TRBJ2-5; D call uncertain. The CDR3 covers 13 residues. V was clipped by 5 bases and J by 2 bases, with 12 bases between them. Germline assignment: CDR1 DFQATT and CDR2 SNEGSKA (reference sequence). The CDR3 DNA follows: TGCAGTGCTCTACAGAACCTTCAAGAGACCCAGTACTTC. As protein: CSALQNLQETQYF.

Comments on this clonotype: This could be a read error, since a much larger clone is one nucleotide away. As DNA, the CDR3 is TGTGCCAGCAAGGGGATCGGCCGGCAGCCCCAGCATTTT. It translates to CASKGIGRQPQHF. This chain joins TRBV2 and TRBJ1-5, with D perhaps TRBD1 (5 bases). The V gene lost 7 bases and the J gene lost 7 bases, with 14 bases spanning the gap. Germline lookup yields CDR1 SNHLY and CDR2 FYNNEI. The length of the CDR3 is 13 residues.

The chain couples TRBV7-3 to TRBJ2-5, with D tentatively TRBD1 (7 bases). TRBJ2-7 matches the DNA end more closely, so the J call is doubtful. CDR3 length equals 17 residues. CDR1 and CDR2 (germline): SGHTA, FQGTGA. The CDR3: CASSSHDRAGGSYEQYF. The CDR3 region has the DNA TGTGCCAGCAGCTCACACGACCGGGCAGGGGGGTCCTACGAGCAGTACTTC.

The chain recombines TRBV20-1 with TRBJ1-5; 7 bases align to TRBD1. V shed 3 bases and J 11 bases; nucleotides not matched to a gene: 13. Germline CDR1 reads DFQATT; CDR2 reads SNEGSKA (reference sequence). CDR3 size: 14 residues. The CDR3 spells CSASGTVAGRAQHF. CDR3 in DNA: TGCAGTGCTAGTGGGACAGTAGCCGGGCGCGCCCAGCATTTT.

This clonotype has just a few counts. CDR3 coding DNA: TGCAGCGCAGGGACTAGCGGGAGGGCCTTATCTAGGACCCAGTACTTC. It codes for CSAGTSGRALSRTQYF. The rearrangement joins TRBV29-1 to TRBJ2-5; 16 bases are a match to TRBD2. From germline, CDR1 is SQVTM and CDR2 ANQGSEA. V gave up 7 bases and J gave up 7 bases; unmatched junction bases: 12. This CDR3 comprises 16 residues.

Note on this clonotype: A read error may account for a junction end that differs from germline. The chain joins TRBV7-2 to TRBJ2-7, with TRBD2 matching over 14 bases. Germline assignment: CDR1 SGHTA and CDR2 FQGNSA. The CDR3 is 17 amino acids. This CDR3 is CASGLTSGLAGEYEQYF. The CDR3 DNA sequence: TGTGCCAGCGGCTTAACCTCGGGACTAGCGGGAGAGTACGAGCAGTACTTC.

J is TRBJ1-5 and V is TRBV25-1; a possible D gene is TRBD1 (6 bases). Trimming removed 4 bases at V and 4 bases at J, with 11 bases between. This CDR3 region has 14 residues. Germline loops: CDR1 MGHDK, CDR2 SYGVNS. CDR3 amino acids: CASSAGRGNQPQHF. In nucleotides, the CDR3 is TGTGCCAGCAGTGCGGGAAGGGGGAATCAGCCCCAGCATTTT. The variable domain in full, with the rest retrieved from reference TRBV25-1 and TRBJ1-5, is EADIYQTPRYLVIGTGKKITLECSQTMGHDKMYWYQQDPGMELHLIHYSYGVNSTEKGDLSSESTVSRIRTEHFPLTLESARPSHTSQYLCASSAGRGNQPQHFGDGTRLSIL.

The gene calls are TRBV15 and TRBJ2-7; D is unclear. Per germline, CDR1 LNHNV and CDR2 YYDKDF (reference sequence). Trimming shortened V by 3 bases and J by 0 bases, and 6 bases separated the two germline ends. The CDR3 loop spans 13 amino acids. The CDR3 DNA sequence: TGTGCCACCAGCAGCTCTGGCTCCTACGAGCAGTACTTC. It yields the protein CATSSSGSYEQYF.

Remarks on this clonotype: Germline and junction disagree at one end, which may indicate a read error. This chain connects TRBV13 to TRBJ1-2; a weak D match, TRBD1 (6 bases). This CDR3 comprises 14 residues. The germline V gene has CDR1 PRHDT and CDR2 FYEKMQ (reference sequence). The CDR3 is CAGSPDSPLRDYTF. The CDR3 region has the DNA TGTGCCGGCAGCCCGGACAGCCCCCTTCGAGACTACACCTTC.

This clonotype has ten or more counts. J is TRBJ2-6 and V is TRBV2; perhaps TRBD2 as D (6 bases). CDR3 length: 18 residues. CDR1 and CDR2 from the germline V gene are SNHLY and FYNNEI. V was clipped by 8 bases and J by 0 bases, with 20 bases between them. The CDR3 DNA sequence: TGTGCCAGCCGGAGGACTACTCAACCTAGCTCTGGGGCCAACGTCCTGACTTTC. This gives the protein CASRRTTQPSSGANVLTF.

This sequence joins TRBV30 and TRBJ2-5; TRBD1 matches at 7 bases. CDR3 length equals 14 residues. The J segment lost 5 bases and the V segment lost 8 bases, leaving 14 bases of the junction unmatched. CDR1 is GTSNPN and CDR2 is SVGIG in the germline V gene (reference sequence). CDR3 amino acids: CASSVQGFGETQYF. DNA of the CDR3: TGTGCCAGCAGTGTACAGGGGTTCGGCGAGACCCAGTACTTC.

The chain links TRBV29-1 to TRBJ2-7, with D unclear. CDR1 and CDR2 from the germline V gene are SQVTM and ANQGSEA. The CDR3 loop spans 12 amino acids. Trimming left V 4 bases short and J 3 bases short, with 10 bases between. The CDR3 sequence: CSVVTEGYEQYF. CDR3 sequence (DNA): TGCAGCGTTGTTACAGAAGGCTACGAGCAGTACTTC.

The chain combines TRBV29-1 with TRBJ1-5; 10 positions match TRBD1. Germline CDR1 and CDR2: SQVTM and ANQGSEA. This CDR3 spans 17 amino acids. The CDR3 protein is CSARLTGGTYSNQPQHF. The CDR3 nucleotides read TGCAGTGCTAGACTGACAGGGGGCACCTATAGCAATCAGCCCCAGCATTTT. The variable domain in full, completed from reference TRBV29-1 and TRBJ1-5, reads SAVISQKPSRDICQRGTSLTIQCQVDSQVTMMFWYRQQPGQSLTLIATANQGSEATYESGFVIDKFPISRPNLTFSTLTVSNMSPEDSSIYLCSARLTGGTYSNQPQHFGDGTRLSIL.

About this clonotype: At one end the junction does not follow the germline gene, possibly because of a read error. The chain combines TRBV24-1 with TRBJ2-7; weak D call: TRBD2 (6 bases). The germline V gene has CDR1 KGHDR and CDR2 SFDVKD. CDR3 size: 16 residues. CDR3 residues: CASSLWDFRWPYEQYF. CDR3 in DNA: TGTGCCAGCAGTTTATGGGACTTTCGATGGCCCTACGAGCAGTACTTC.

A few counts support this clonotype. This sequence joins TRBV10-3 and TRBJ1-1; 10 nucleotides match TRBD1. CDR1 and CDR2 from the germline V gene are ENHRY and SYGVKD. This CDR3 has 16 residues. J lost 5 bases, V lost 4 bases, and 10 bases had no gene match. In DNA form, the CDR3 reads TGTGCCATCAGTGGGACTCTAGGACAGGGGGGAACTGAAGCTTTCTTT. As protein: CAISGTLGQGGTEAFF.

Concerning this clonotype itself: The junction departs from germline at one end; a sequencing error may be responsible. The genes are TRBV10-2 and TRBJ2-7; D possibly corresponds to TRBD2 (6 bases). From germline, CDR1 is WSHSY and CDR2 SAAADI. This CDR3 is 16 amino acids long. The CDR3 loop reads CASSYSRDPVTYEQYF. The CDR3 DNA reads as TGTGCCAGCAGTTACTCGCGGGACCCAGTAACCTACGAGCAGTACTTC.

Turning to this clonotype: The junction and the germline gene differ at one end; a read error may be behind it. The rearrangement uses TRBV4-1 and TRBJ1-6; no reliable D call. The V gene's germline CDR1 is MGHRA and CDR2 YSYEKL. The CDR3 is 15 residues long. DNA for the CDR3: TGTGCCAGCAGCCAAGATGGCCCAGGAATATCACCCCTCCACTTT. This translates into CASSQDGPGISPLHF.

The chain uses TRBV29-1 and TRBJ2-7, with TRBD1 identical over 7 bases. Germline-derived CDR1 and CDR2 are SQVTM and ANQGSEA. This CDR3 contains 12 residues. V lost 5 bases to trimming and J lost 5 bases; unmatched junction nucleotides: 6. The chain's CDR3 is CSVLRGFHEQYF. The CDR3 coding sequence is TGCAGCGTTCTCAGGGGGTTCCACGAGCAGTACTTC.

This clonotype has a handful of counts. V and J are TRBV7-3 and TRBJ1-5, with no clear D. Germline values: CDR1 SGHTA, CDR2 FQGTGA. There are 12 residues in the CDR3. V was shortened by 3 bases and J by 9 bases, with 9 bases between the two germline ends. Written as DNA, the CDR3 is TGTGCCAGCAGCTTGGAAGTGGGGCCCCAGCATTTT. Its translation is CASSLEVGPQHF.

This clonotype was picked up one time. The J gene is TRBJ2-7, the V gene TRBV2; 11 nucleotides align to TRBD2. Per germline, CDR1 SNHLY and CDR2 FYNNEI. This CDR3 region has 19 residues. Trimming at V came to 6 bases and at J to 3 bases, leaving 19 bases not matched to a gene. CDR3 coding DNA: TGTGCCAGCAGCCCTAGGCTGGGGACTAGCGGTCTCCCCCTCTACGAGCAGTACTTC. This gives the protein CASSPRLGTSGLPLYEQYF.

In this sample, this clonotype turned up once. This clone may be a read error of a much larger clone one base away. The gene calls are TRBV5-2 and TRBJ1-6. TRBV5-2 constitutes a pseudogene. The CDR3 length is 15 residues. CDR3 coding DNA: TGTGCCAGCAATTATTTGGAGACGAGGCAATCACCCCTCCACTTT. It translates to CASNYLETRQSPLHF.

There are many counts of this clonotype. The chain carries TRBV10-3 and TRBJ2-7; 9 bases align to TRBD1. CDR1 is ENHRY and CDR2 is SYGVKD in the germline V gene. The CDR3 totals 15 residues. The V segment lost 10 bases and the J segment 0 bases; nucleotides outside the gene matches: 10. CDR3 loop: CASSEEDRGSYEQYF. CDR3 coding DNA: TGTGCCAGCTCCGAAGAGGACAGGGGCTCCTACGAGCAGTACTTC.